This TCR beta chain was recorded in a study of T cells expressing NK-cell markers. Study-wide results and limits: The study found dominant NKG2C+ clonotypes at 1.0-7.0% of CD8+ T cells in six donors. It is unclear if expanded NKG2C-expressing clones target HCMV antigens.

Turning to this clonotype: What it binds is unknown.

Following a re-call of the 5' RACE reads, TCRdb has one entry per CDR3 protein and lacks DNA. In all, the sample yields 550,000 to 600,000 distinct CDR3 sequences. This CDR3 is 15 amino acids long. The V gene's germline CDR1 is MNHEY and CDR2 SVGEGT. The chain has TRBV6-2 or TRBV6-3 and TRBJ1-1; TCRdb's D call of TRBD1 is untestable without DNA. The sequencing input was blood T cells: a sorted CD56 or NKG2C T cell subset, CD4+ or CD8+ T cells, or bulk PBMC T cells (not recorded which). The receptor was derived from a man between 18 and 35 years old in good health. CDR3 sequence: CASSYFRTGNTEAFF.